These 3 T cell receptor beta chains came from one sample sequenced in a study of a mutant IDH1 vaccine in newly diagnosed glioma. No antigen has been identified for these receptors. Time point here: week 23, last vaccination. The investigators gave 300 ug of mutant IDH1 20-mer peptide in each vaccine dose, together with topical imiquimod. TCRdb's table, derived via immunoSEQ multiplex PCR, lists solely in-frame clones and lacks some. The table lists around 40,000 clones, around 76% of them singletons. The sequenced sample was PBMCs, obtained from a glioma patient whose treatment included an IDH1 peptide vaccine. The receptor set was obtained from a man between 45 and 60 years old with glioma.

This clone was detected a few times. The chain uses TRBV5-4 and TRBJ2-6; D gene ambiguous. The germline CDR1 and CDR2 sequences are SGHNT and YYREEE (reference sequence). Trimming removed 0 bases from V and 4 bases from J, with 14 bases in between. The CDR3 totals 17 residues. The CDR3 DNA follows: TGTGCCAGCAGCTTGGAAAGTTTTCGGCCAGGGGCCAACGTCCTGACTTTC. Protein: CASSLESFRPGANVLTF.

The CDR3 reads CATSRAPGGASGYTF. DNA for the CDR3: TGTGCCACCAGCAGAGCTCCAGGGGGCGCGAGTGGCTACACCTTC. The chain uses TRBV15 and TRBJ1-2, with 8 bases that match TRBD1. Germline V gene lookup returns CDR1 LNHNV and CDR2 YYDKDF (reference sequence). The CDR3 has 15 amino acids. The J segment lost 7 bases and the V segment lost 1 base, leaving 8 bases of the junction unmatched. Using reference TRBV15 and TRBJ1-2 for the parts outside the CDR3, the full variable domain is DAMVIQNPRYQVTQFGKPVTLSCSQTLNHNVMYWYQQKSSQAPKLLFHYYDKDFNNEADTPDNFQSRRPNTSFCFLDIRSPGLGDTAMYLCATSRAPGGASGYTFGSGTRLTVV.

This clone was observed once. The chain employs TRBV6-5 and TRBJ2-2; D uncertain. CDR1 is MNHEY and CDR2 is SVGAGI in the germline V gene. CDR3 size: 12 residues. V gave up 5 bases and J gave up 4 bases, with 5 bases separating them. The DNA of the CDR3 is TGTGCCAGCAGTCGCAGCACCGGGGAGCTGTTTTTT. Amino acid sequence: CASSRSTGELFF.